Below, 15 T cell receptor beta chains from the same sample are listed, as sequenced in a study of human T cells and chemical hapten exposure. MiXCR, applied by TCRdb to the RACE reads, yields one record per CDR3 protein. The sample has roughly 100,000 distinct CDR3 sequences, around 9.5% seen once. Time point given: pre-sensitization, week 0. Documented treatment: therapeutic diphenylcyclopropenone sensitization with weekly scalp DPC. The sequencing here drew on whole blood, taken in connection with sensitization to the hapten diphenylcyclopropenone (DPC). These receptors originate from a woman aged 40 to 49 with alopecia areata. Some clones in this sample may be carry-over from other donors' samples.

This clonotype was detected ten times or more. V gene TRBV18 combines with J gene TRBJ2-7, with TRBD2 matching over 11 bases. The CDR3 length is 19 residues. J gave up 3 bases and V 3 bases, and 16 bases lay outside the gene matches. The germline CDR1 and CDR2 sequences are KGHSH and LQKENI. The CDR3 is CASSPFGLAGSTFFYEQYF. The CDR3 region has the DNA TGTGCCAGCTCACCCTTCGGACTAGCGGGCTCTACTTTTTTCTACGAGCAGTACTTC.

This chain uses TRBV20-1 with TRBJ2-3; maybe TRBD2 (7 bases). The V gene's germline CDR1 is DFQATT and CDR2 SNEGSKA (reference sequence). The CDR3 extends over 16 amino acids. Trimming removed 3 bases at V and 2 bases at J, with 18 bases between. The CDR3 region has the DNA TGCAGTGCTAGCTTGCCGGGGGGCTCCCCCACAGATACGCAGTATTTT. Protein: CSASLPGGSPTDTQYF.

V and J are TRBV3-1 and TRBJ2-5; D may match TRBD1 or TRBD2 (5 bases each). Trimming cost V 2 bases and J 5 bases, with 15 bases left between them. CDR1 is LGHDT, CDR2 YNNKEL, per germline (reference sequence). The CDR3 sequence is 15 residues long. The CDR3 loop reads CASSQPLGVAETQYF. CDR3 nucleotide sequence: TGTGCCAGCAGCCAACCCTTGGGGGTAGCTGAGACCCAGTACTTC.

This clonotype showed up just a few times. The rearrangement joins TRBV6-2 or TRBV6-3 to TRBJ1-3; no firm D call. This CDR3 region has 13 residues. Germline-derived CDR1 and CDR2 are MNHEY and SVGEGT. Trimming cost V 7 bases and J 7 bases, with 14 bases left between them. CDR3 loop: CASTDLSWNTIYF. CDR3 DNA sequence: TGTGCCAGCACCGATTTAAGTTGGAACACCATATATTTT.

This clonotype was found many times. The chain employs TRBV11-2 and TRBJ2-4; D unresolved. The CDR3 loop spans 16 amino acids. CDR1 SGHAT and CDR2 FQNNGV come from the germline V gene. V gave up 3 bases and J gave up 6 bases, with 18 bases separating them. The CDR3 region is CASSLQLGSERNIQYF. The CDR3 nucleotides read TGTGCCAGCAGCTTGCAGTTGGGGTCCGAGAGAAACATTCAGTACTTC.

This clonotype was observed many times. This chain links TRBV6-1 with TRBJ1-5; maybe TRBD1 (5 bases). Trimming took 3 bases from V and 8 from J, leaving 17 bases between them. Germline V CDR1 and CDR2: MNHNS, SASEGT. CDR3 length: 15 amino acids. The CDR3 nucleotides read TGTGCCAGCAGTGAGGGACGAGGCAGTCGGAAGCCCCAGCATTTT. Translation gives CASSEGRGSRKPQHF.

The chain links TRBV20-1 to TRBJ2-1; perhaps TRBD2 as D (5 bases). This CDR3 comprises 14 residues. Germline assignment: CDR1 DFQATT and CDR2 SNEGSKA (reference sequence). With 3 bases removed from V and 9 bases from J, the gap between germline ends came to 18 bases. The CDR3 region is CSAREDWPSGEQFF. CDR3 coding DNA: TGCAGTGCTAGGGAGGACTGGCCTAGTGGTGAGCAGTTCTTC.

V usage is TRBV29-1 and J usage is TRBJ1-1, with D perhaps TRBD1 (6 bases). The germline V gene encodes CDR1 SQVTM and CDR2 ANQGSEA. Trimming shortened V by 7 bases and J by 4 bases, and 13 bases separated the two germline ends. The CDR3 is 12 residues long. The CDR3 loop is CSAKRGVTEAFF. In DNA form, the CDR3 reads TGCAGCGCTAAGAGGGGGGTCACTGAAGCTTTCTTT. The complete variable domain, with remaining parts taken from reference TRBV29-1 and TRBJ1-1, reads SAVISQKPSRDICQRGTSLTIQCQVDSQVTMMFWYRQQPGQSLTLIATANQGSEATYESGFVIDKFPISRPNLTFSTLTVSNMSPEDSSIYLCSAKRGVTEAFFGQGTRLTVV.

The V gene is TRBV7-8, the J gene TRBJ2-1, with 10 nucleotides matching TRBD2. The CDR3 consists of 15 residues. The V segment lost 5 bases and the J segment 4 bases; nucleotides outside the gene matches: 5. Germline V gives CDR1 SGHVS, CDR2 FQNEAQ. The CDR3 DNA reads as TGTGCCAGCAGCATACGGACTAGCGGATACAATGAGCAGTTCTTC. This encodes CASSIRTSGYNEQFF.

This clonotype came up many times. This chain joins TRBV23-1 and TRBJ1-4; TRBD1 might be the D (5 bases). TRBV23-1 is flagged as an ORF with uncertain function. This CDR3 is 18 amino acids long. V lost 0 bases and J lost 6, with 20 bases in between. The CDR3 coding sequence is TGCGCCAGCAGTCAATCCAGAGTAGGGGACGGGGGTTATGAAAAACTGTTTTTT. This codes for CASSQSRVGDGGYEKLFF.

This clonotype was seen many times. This sequence joins TRBV7-8 and TRBJ2-2, with TRBD1 matching 8 bases. CDR3 length: 18 residues. Trimming took 4 bases from V and 2 from J; bases not matched to a gene: 12. CDR1 SGHVS and CDR2 FQNEAQ come from the germline V gene. The DNA for the CDR3 is TGTGCCAGCAGCTGGGTTGGGGACAGGACATTCAACACCGGGGAGCTGTTTTTT. Translating gives CASSWVGDRTFNTGELFF.

The CDR3 is CASTTGTEVGELFF. In DNA form, the CDR3 reads TGTGCCAGCACCACCGGGACGGAGGTCGGGGAGCTGTTTTTT. The chain recombines TRBV6-2 or TRBV6-3 with TRBJ2-2; either TRBD1 or TRBD2 may fit D (5 bases each). The CDR3 loop spans 14 amino acids. The germline V and J ends were trimmed by 7 bases and 7 bases, with 16 bases remaining between them. Per germline, CDR1 MNHEY and CDR2 SVGEGT.

This clonotype was picked up many times. The chain links TRBV12-3 or TRBV12-4 to TRBJ1-2; 8 nucleotides line up with TRBD1. V gave up 6 bases and J gave up 4 bases; unmatched junction bases: 7. The CDR3 covers 14 residues. The CDR3 sequence: CASSRTGPVYGYTF. The CDR3 nucleotides read TGTGCCAGCAGCCGGACAGGGCCGGTCTATGGCTACACCTTC.

The table lists this clonotype with many counts. The chain has TRBV7-6 and TRBJ1-3; D call uncertain. CDR1 and CDR2 (germline): SGHVS, FNYEAQ. CDR3 length equals 16 residues. V was trimmed by 7 bases and J by 0 bases, leaving 16 bases between them. As DNA, the CDR3 is TGTGCCAGCACCCTTGGAGGGCTCACCTCTGGAAACACCATATATTTT. Residues: CASTLGGLTSGNTIYF.

This clonotype was observed a handful of times. This chain links TRBV20-1 with TRBJ1-2; possible D gene TRBD1, 5 bases. The CDR3 runs to 17 residues. Germline-derived CDR1 and CDR2 are DFQATT and SNEGSKA (reference sequence). V was trimmed by 2 bases and J by 2 bases, leaving 21 bases between them. The chain's CDR3 is CSARSGQGQWRNYGYTF. CDR3 sequence (DNA): TGCAGTGCTAGATCGGGGCAGGGTCAGTGGAGGAACTATGGCTACACCTTC.